One and the same sample provided the 25 T cell receptor beta chains below, sequenced in a study of Graves' ophthalmopathy and Graves' hyperthyroidism. TCR beta CDR3 amplification used RNA transcripts. First-round RT-PCR with HTBI primers preceded a second-round multiplex PCR. TCRdb used MiXCR to reprocess the multiplex PCR reads, holding one entry per CDR3 protein. The sample lists 45,000 to 60,000 distinct CDR3 sequences, roughly 46% occurring once. Sample: peripheral blood. These receptors all come from an adult woman with Graves' ophthalmopathy.

This clonotype has at least ten counts. V gene TRBV6-1 combines with J gene TRBJ2-3, with D perhaps TRBD1 (6 bases). The CDR3 totals 14 residues. V was cut by 5 bases and J by 7 bases, with 16 bases left in between. CDR1 MNHNS and CDR2 SASEGT come from the germline V gene. The CDR3 region is CASSFVRGKYTQYF. The CDR3 DNA reads as TGTGCCAGCAGTTTCGTAAGGGGGAAATATACGCAGTATTTT.

This clonotype has more than one count but fewer than ten. The CDR3 spells CATSVWGDAGELFF. As DNA, the CDR3 is TGTGCCACCAGTGTCTGGGGCGACGCCGGGGAGCTGTTTTTT. The J gene is TRBJ2-2, the V gene TRBV24-1; the D gene is possibly TRBD1 (5 bases). Between the trimmed V and J ends, which lost 5 bases and 6 bases, there was a span of 12 bases. Per germline, CDR1 KGHDR and CDR2 SFDVKD. CDR3 length equals 14 residues.

Comment on this clonotype: The CDR3 does not close with the conserved phenylalanine or tryptophan, likely indicating a read error. This chain uses TRBV7-2 with TRBJ2-7, with D unresolved. V was trimmed by 3 bases and J by 7 bases, leaving 10 bases between them. The length of the CDR3 is 12 residues. Germline-derived CDR1 and CDR2 are SGHTA and FQGNSA. The CDR3 coding sequence is TGTGCCAGCAGCTTTTCCCAATATGAGCAGTACATC. Protein: CASSFSQYEQYI.

This clonotype is labeled medium-sized. V is TRBV7-2 and J is TRBJ2-7; D gene unclear. This CDR3 comprises 11 residues. Germline assignment: CDR1 SGHTA and CDR2 FQGNSA. The V end lost 5 bases, the J end lost 3 bases, and 5 bases lay between the germline ends. Here the CDR3 DNA reads TGTGCCAGCAGCACAAGCTACGAGCAGTACTTC. Translation gives CASSTSYEQYF.

For this clonotype: It is likely a read error, because the conserved phenylalanine at the end of the CDR3 is missing. The chain is built from TRBV20-1 and TRBJ2-3; 7 bases line up with TRBD2. Germline CDR1 DFQATT, CDR2 SNEGSKA (reference sequence). The CDR3 extends over 15 amino acids. The CDR3 coding sequence is TGCAGTGCTACCCCGAGCGGGAAGGGCACTGATACGCAGTATTCT. Translation: CSATPSGKGTDTQYS.

This clonotype was seen many times. The rearrangement joins TRBV20-1 to TRBJ2-7, with 7 bases lining up with TRBD2. This CDR3 contains 14 residues. With 3 bases clipped from V and 3 bases from J, the junction kept 8 bases outside the gene matches. Germline CDR1 and CDR2: DFQATT and SNEGSKA (reference sequence). The CDR3 loop is CSARMGGGDYEQYF. For the CDR3, the DNA is TGCAGTGCTAGGATGGGGGGGGGGGACTACGAGCAGTACTTC.

A word on this clonotype: This may be a read error, as it is one base from a much larger clone. The chain recombines TRBV12-3 or TRBV12-4 with TRBJ2-1; D unresolved. The V end lost 7 bases, the J end lost 6 bases, and 13 bases lay between the germline ends. The CDR3 sequence is 13 residues long. The DNA of the CDR3 is TGTGCCAGCACCCGGCCCCTCTCCAATGAGCAGTTCTTC. Amino acid sequence: CASTRPLSNEQFF.

This clonotype was counted at least ten times. V is TRBV9 and J is TRBJ2-5; TRBD2 aligns across 8 bases. Germline V gene lookup returns CDR1 SGDLS and CDR2 YYNGEE. This CDR3 is 15 amino acids long. Unmatched junction bases numbered 5, after V lost 0 bases and J lost 4 bases. DNA for the CDR3: TGTGCCAGCAGCGTAGCCGTCCTAGCGGGAGAGACCCAGTACTTC. This codes for CASSVAVLAGETQYF.

This clonotype was seen a single time. Germline and junction disagree at one end, which may indicate a read error. The chain links TRBV6-4 to TRBJ2-3, with D perhaps given as TRBD1 or TRBD2 (6 bases each). Germline CDR1 reads MRHNA; CDR2 reads SNTAGT. The CDR3 contains 15 residues. The CDR3 loop reads CANSGSTSGDNEQYF. In DNA form, the CDR3 reads TGTGCCAACAGTGGCTCGACTAGTGGGGACAATGAGCAGTATTTT.

For this clonotype: One end of the junction is discordant with germline, which a read error may explain. The gene calls are TRBV6-1 and TRBJ2-7; TRBD1 matches at 10 bases. CDR1 and CDR2 from the germline V gene are MNHNS and SASEGT. The CDR3 spans 14 residues. Here the CDR3 DNA reads TGTGCCAGCAGTGAAGAGACAGGGGGCTACGGGCAGTACTTC. This gives the protein CASSEETGGYGQYF.

This rearrangement joins TRBV5-1 to TRBJ2-7; 10 nucleotides align to TRBD2. The J segment lost 3 bases and the V segment lost 1 base, leaving 1 base of the junction unmatched. The CDR3 is 14 amino acids. CDR1 is SGHRS and CDR2 is YFSETQ in the germline V gene. CDR3 DNA: TGCGCCAGCAGCTTGACTAGCGGGGACTACGAGCAGTACTTC. Amino acid sequence: CASSLTSGDYEQYF.

This clonotype was picked up one time. V gene TRBV7-2 combines with J gene TRBJ2-2, with 7 bases that match TRBD1. The CDR3 extends over 15 amino acids. Germline loops: CDR1 SGHTA, CDR2 FQGNSA. V gave up 1 base and J gave up 10 bases; unmatched junction bases: 9. CDR3 loop: CASSLGQGRGKELFF. Written as DNA, the CDR3 is TGTGCCAGCAGCTTAGGACAGGGCAGAGGGAAGGAGCTGTTTTTT.

This clonotype was recorded once. The final CDR3 position lacks the conserved phenylalanine or tryptophan, pointing to a likely read error. The chain links TRBV20-1 to TRBJ2-5, with TRBD2 identical over 8 bases. The CDR3 extends over 14 amino acids. The germline V gene encodes CDR1 DFQATT and CDR2 SNEGSKA (reference sequence). Losses at the gene ends were 5 bases for V and 4 bases for J; bases not matched to a gene: 9. CDR3 protein: CSADSGAIRETQYL. The CDR3 nucleotides read TGCAGTGCTGATAGCGGGGCGATTCGAGAGACCCAGTACTTG.

This clonotype was picked up a small number of times. The chain carries TRBV29-1 and TRBJ1-2; D unclear. Germline CDR1 and CDR2: SQVTM and ANQGSEA. The CDR3 totals 12 residues. V was pared by 4 bases and J by 8 bases, with 14 bases between. CDR3 sequence reads: CSVGSVSIGYTF. CDR3 in DNA: TGCAGCGTTGGCAGCGTATCTATCGGCTACACCTTC.

Points on this clonotype: A much larger clone differs by one base, so this may be a read error. V usage is TRBV6-7 and J usage is TRBJ2-1; no definite D call. TRBV6-7 is an ORF, with its function uncertain. This CDR3 has 12 residues. CDR3 amino acids: CASSHSRAERFF. The CDR3 DNA is TGTGCCAGCAGCCACAGTCGGGCCGAGCGGTTCTTC.

This sequence joins TRBV7-8 and TRBJ2-7; 9 bases fit TRBD2. Germline V gives CDR1 SGHVS, CDR2 FQNEAQ. This CDR3 contains 14 residues. V shed 2 bases and J 3 bases; nucleotides not matched to a gene: 2. CDR3 DNA sequence: TGTGCCAGCAGCTTATTTAGCGGGAGCTACGAGCAGTACTTC. This translates into CASSLFSGSYEQYF.

With regard to this clonotype: This CDR3 is missing its conserved last phenylalanine or tryptophan, likely due to a read error. The chain is built from TRBV5-5 and TRBJ2-2, with TRBD1 identical over 9 bases. This CDR3 comprises 17 residues. Germline V gives CDR1 SGHKS, CDR2 YYEKEE (reference sequence). V lost 3 bases to trimming and J lost 4 bases; unmatched junction nucleotides: 10. CDR3 loop: CASSSNRDRAATGELFL. As DNA, the CDR3 is TGTGCCAGCAGCTCGAACCGGGACAGGGCGGCCACCGGGGAGCTGTTTCTC.

The chain employs TRBV7-9 and TRBJ2-1, with 10 bases lining up with TRBD2. The CDR3 contains 14 residues. V shed 5 bases and J 10 bases; nucleotides not matched to a gene: 8. Germline V lookup: CDR1 SEHNR, CDR2 FQNEAQ (reference sequence). CDR3 DNA sequence: TGTGCCAGCAGCCTTCTAGCGGGAGTTGGGGAGCAGTTCTTC. This encodes CASSLLAGVGEQFF. The full variable domain, its missing parts supplied by reference TRBV7-9 and TRBJ2-1, is DTGVSQNPRHKITKRGQNVTFRCDPISEHNRLYWYRQTLGQGPEFLTYFQNEAQLEKSRLLSDRFSAERPKGSFSTLEIQRTEQGDSAMYLCASSLLAGVGEQFFGPGTRLTVL.

The chain's CDR3 is CASSPPGSLSYEQYF. Here the CDR3 DNA reads TGTGCCAGCAGCCCTCCTGGCAGTCTGTCCTACGAGCAGTACTTC. V and J are TRBV7-9 and TRBJ2-7; no definite D call. Germline CDR1 is SEHNR and CDR2 is FQNEAQ (reference sequence). The CDR3 is made up of 15 amino acids. The V gene lost 5 bases and the J gene lost 1 base, with 15 bases spanning the gap. Full variable domain (outside the CDR3, taken from reference TRBV7-9 and TRBJ2-7): DTGVSQNPRHKITKRGQNVTFRCDPISEHNRLYWYRQTLGQGPEFLTYFQNEAQLEKSRLLSDRFSAERPKGSFSTLEIQRTEQGDSAMYLCASSPPGSLSYEQYFGPGTRLTVT.

Many counts were recorded for this clonotype. The chain is built from TRBV4-3 and TRBJ2-1; D gene uncertain. V lost 2 bases and J lost 10, with 15 bases in between. The length of the CDR3 is 14 residues. Germline CDR1 and CDR2: LGHNA and YSLEER. CDR3 sequence: CASSQSLVALEQFF. The CDR3 nucleotides read TGCGCCAGCAGCCAAAGTCTGGTAGCATTAGAGCAGTTCTTC.

This clonotype was picked up many times. The V gene is TRBV7-3, the J gene TRBJ2-3; 7 nucleotides align to TRBD1. V shed 2 bases and J 6 bases; nucleotides not matched to a gene: 2. Germline lookup yields CDR1 SGHTA and CDR2 FQGTGA. The CDR3 contains 13 residues. The DNA of the CDR3 is TGTGCCAGCAGCTTATCACAGGGGGATACGCAGTATTTT. Translation gives CASSLSQGDTQYF.

The chain combines TRBV9 with TRBJ1-2; tentatively, D is TRBD1 (5 bases). With 4 bases removed from V and 5 bases from J, the gap between germline ends came to 18 bases. This CDR3 is built from 15 residues. Germline values: CDR1 SGDLS, CDR2 YYNGEE. The CDR3 loop reads CASSTSTGRSYGYTF. The DNA of the CDR3 is TGTGCCAGCAGCACATCGACGGGGCGTAGTTATGGCTACACCTTC.

This clonotype was detected a few times. The J gene is TRBJ1-6, the V gene TRBV20-1; 8 bases fit TRBD1. This CDR3 region has 13 residues. Germline CDR1 is DFQATT and CDR2 is SNEGSKA (reference sequence). V was pared by 8 bases and J by 7 bases, with 7 bases of the junction left unmatched. As DNA, the CDR3 is TGCAGTTCTCGACAGGGGAAGAATTCACCCCTCCACTTT. Amino acid sequence: CSSRQGKNSPLHF.

This rearrangement joins TRBV7-2 to TRBJ2-7; D tentatively reads TRBD1 or TRBD2 (5 bases each). CDR1 SGHTA and CDR2 FQGNSA come from the germline V gene. The ends were cut back, 1 base at V and 2 bases at J, with 18 bases in the middle. The CDR3 is made up of 17 amino acids. The CDR3 spells CASSLVTPGDRTYEQYF. The CDR3 region has the DNA TGTGCCAGCAGCTTAGTTACACCCGGGGACCGAACCTACGAGCAGTACTTC.

This clonotype has only a few counts. The rearrangement links TRBV5-6 to TRBJ2-5; 9 bases are a match to TRBD2. The CDR3 extends over 15 amino acids. Trimming removed 4 bases from V and 1 base from J; junction bases left unmatched: 5. CDR1 is SGHDT and CDR2 is YYEEEE in the germline V gene. The CDR3 DNA follows: TGTGCCAGCAGCGGGGCGGGAGGGGGCCAAGAGACCCAGTACTTC. Translating gives CASSGAGGGQETQYF.